Listed here is a single T cell receptor (beta chain). Its antigen is not known. Then a second PCR, running roughly 7 to 11 cycles, was carried out with a sample-barcoded 5' primer and a J-beta primer mix. Each cDNA was tagged by a template-switch adaptor containing 12 random nucleotides. Each CDR3 protein is one row after TCRdb ran MiXCR on the 5' RACE reads. Seen here are around 800,000 distinct CDR3 sequences, about 46% observed once, and the top ten hold around 18%. These data belong to a study of blood T cells in healthy people across ages. Germline lookup yields CDR1 KGHDR and CDR2 SFDVKD. The ends lost 5 bases at V and 2 bases at J; junction bases unmatched: 13. The CDR3 length is 17 residues. Study results and limitations: Estimates of diversity drawn from one million T cells were considered underestimates. Roughly linear age-related decline in beta diversity appeared, significant by age around 38.

This clonotype was sampled from a man older than 75 in good health. What was sequenced was blood. The chain links TRBV24-1 to TRBJ2-5; 7 bases map to TRBD2. The CDR3 is CATSGPARELYQETQYF. The CDR3 nucleotides are TGTGCCACCAGTGGGCCGGCGCGGGAGTTGTATCAAGAGACCCAGTACTTC.